This note documents a single T cell receptor beta chain sequence. What it recognizes is unknown. This CDR3 region has 13 residues. The V gene lost 7 bases and the J gene lost 10 bases, with 14 bases spanning the gap. Germline V gene lookup returns CDR1 MNHEY and CDR2 SVGAGI. The sample comes from a study of cytomegalovirus exposure and HLA in healthy donors. Findings of the study overall: Associated with cytomegalovirus, according to the listing, were some 150 TCR beta chains.

The PCR used 60 Vbeta and 13 Jbeta primers. Data came from immunoSEQ multiplex PCR; TCRdb stores just in-frame clones and leaves some out. The table lists 150,000 to 200,000 clones, about 72% of them singletons. V usage is TRBV6-5 and J usage is TRBJ1-6, with D perhaps TRBD1 (6 bases). The sample consisted of PBMCs. This clonotype was obtained from a man aged 55 to 69 in good health and CMV-seronegative. The CDR3 protein is CASTPGQNSPLHF. CDR3 DNA sequence: TGTGCCAGCACACCGGGACAAAACTCACCCCTCCACTTT.